The clone carrying this T cell receptor (beta chain) was detected only once. Antigen specificity is unknown. The PCR ran on 60 Vbeta and 13 Jbeta primers. TCRdb's table, derived via immunoSEQ multiplex PCR, lists solely in-frame clones and lacks some. This sample yields 85,000 to 90,000 clones, of which over 80% are seen a single time; roughly 2.2% belongs to the top ten. The record originates from a study of cytomegalovirus exposure and HLA in healthy donors. Study-level findings and limits: Among CMV-associated TCR beta chains, most appeared HLA-restricted in a later analysis.

The receptor comes from a man aged 18 to 30 in good health and CMV-seronegative. The sample consisted of PBMCs.

The CDR3 spells CASSTRLAENTGELFF. The CDR3, as DNA: TGTGCCAGCAGCACCAGACTAGCGGAGAACACCGGGGAGCTGTTTTTT. The chain has TRBV7-8 and TRBJ2-2; 9 bases line up with TRBD2. This CDR3 contains 16 residues. V was pared by 5 bases and J by 1 base, with 5 bases of the junction left unmatched. Germline CDR1 is SGHVS and CDR2 is FQNEAQ.